The 25 T cell receptor beta chains in this list originate from one sample, sequenced in a study of cytomegalovirus exposure and HLA in healthy donors. Primers included in the PCR were 60 Vbeta and 13 Jbeta primers. Method: immunoSEQ multiplex PCR; TCRdb's copy keeps in-frame clones and lacks some. The sample lists some 85,000 clones, roughly three quarters occurring once. The sample taken for sequencing was PBMCs. These TCRs come from a man aged 25-45 years in good health and CMV-seronegative.

The chain couples TRBV5-5 to TRBJ2-7, with D perhaps TRBD2 (5 bases). In germline, CDR1 is SGHKS, CDR2 YYEKEE (reference sequence). V was trimmed by 4 bases and J by 4 bases, leaving 9 bases between them. The length of the CDR3 is 12 residues. The CDR3 DNA is TGTGCCAGCAGCACGGGATTGTACGAGCAGTACTTC. As protein: CASSTGLYEQYF.

The chain has TRBV6-1 and TRBJ2-5; 7 nucleotides align to TRBD2. Judging by the DNA end, TRBJ2-7 fits better; the J call may be wrong. The length of the CDR3 is 15 residues. CDR1 and CDR2 from the germline V gene are MNHNS and SASEGT. CDR3 residues: CASSNLAEETYEQYF. The CDR3 nucleotides read TGTGCCAGCAGCAACCTAGCGGAGGAGACCTACGAGCAGTACTTC.

This chain links TRBV25-1 with TRBJ2-6; a weak D match, TRBD1 (6 bases). This CDR3 comprises 17 residues. The V gene lost 9 bases and the J gene lost 0 bases, with 18 bases spanning the gap. In germline, CDR1 is MGHDK, CDR2 SYGVNS. CDR3 coding DNA: TGTGCCAGTACCGGTGGACAGCAGGGCTCTGGGGCCAACGTCCTGACTTTC. Its protein is CASTGGQQGSGANVLTF.

This chain joins TRBV7-2 and TRBJ2-3; 13 bases agree with TRBD2. V lost 4 bases to trimming and J lost 7 bases; unmatched junction nucleotides: 8. The V gene's germline CDR1 is SGHTA and CDR2 FQGNSA. This CDR3 is 16 amino acids long. CDR3 loop: CASSSLTSGGGYTQYF. The CDR3 DNA follows: TGTGCCAGCAGCTCACTCACTAGCGGGGGGGGGTATACGCAGTATTTT.

This clone was recorded a few times. The gene calls are TRBV25-1 and TRBJ1-1; no clear D. Germline-derived CDR1 and CDR2 are MGHDK and SYGVNS. The CDR3 length is 13 residues. V gave up 4 bases and J gave up 11 bases, with 17 bases separating them. CDR3 amino acids: CASSVGGPLGAFF. CDR3 nucleotides: TGTGCCAGCAGTGTGGGAGGGCCCCTCGGGGCTTTCTTT.

The chain carries TRBV9 and TRBJ1-6, with a possible D match to TRBD1 (6 bases). The CDR3 runs to 15 residues. With 3 bases removed from V and 3 bases from J, the gap between germline ends came to 10 bases. Germline assignment: CDR1 SGDLS and CDR2 YYNGEE. CDR3 bases: TGTGCCAGCAGCGACAAACAGGGCTATAATTCACCCCTCCACTTT. Translated, it gives CASSDKQGYNSPLHF. Full variable domain (rest looked up from reference TRBV9 and TRBJ1-6): DSGVTQTPKHLITATGQRVTLRCSPRSGDLSVYWYQQSLDQGLQFLIQYYNGEERAKGNILERFSAQQFPDLHSELNLSSLELGDSALYFCASSDKQGYNSPLHFGNGTRLTVT.

The chain carries TRBV7-2 and TRBJ2-3; 14 bases are shared with TRBD2. Per the germline V gene, CDR1 is SGHTA and CDR2 is FQGNSA. Losses at the gene ends were 3 bases for V and 6 bases for J; bases not matched to a gene: 14. The CDR3 is 19 amino acids. The CDR3 coding sequence is TGTGCCAGCAGCTTCCTAGGCAGACTAGCGGGGGGGCCCGGGGATACGCAGTATTTT. Amino acid sequence: CASSFLGRLAGGPGDTQYF.

This clone was picked up a small number of times. This sequence joins TRBV2 and TRBJ1-2; 7 bases map to TRBD1. There are 13 residues in the CDR3. Germline V gives CDR1 SNHLY, CDR2 FYNNEI. V was pared by 10 bases and J by 2 bases, with 7 bases of the junction left unmatched. The CDR3 protein is CATGTAPNYGYTF. The CDR3 nucleotides read TGTGCCACCGGGACAGCTCCCAACTATGGCTACACCTTC.

CDR3: CSANQGSEQYF. The CDR3 DNA is TGCAGTGCTAATCAGGGTTCCGAGCAGTACTTC. V usage is TRBV20-1 and J usage is TRBJ2-7; the D gene is possibly TRBD1 (5 bases). The CDR3 spans 11 residues. V was trimmed by 4 bases and J by 6 bases, leaving 10 bases between them. Germline CDR1 and CDR2: DFQATT and SNEGSKA (reference sequence).

This chain links TRBV6-4 with TRBJ1-2; tentatively, D is TRBD1 (5 bases). The CDR3 totals 14 residues. Germline V CDR1 and CDR2: MRHNA, SNTAGT. Trimming pared 5 bases from V and 5 bases from J, leaving 15 bases between. The CDR3 here is CASSPGWGVYGYTF. CDR3 sequence (DNA): TGTGCCAGCAGTCCCGGATGGGGGGTTTATGGCTACACCTTC.

This chain uses TRBV28 with TRBJ2-7, with 9 bases fitting TRBD1. With V trimmed by 5 bases and J by 2 bases, 7 bases remained unmatched. This CDR3 has 15 amino acids. The germline V gene has CDR1 MDHEN and CDR2 SYDVKM. The CDR3 DNA sequence: TGTGCCAGCAGTCTCTCCGGGACAGGGACCTACGAGCAGTACTTC. Residues: CASSLSGTGTYEQYF.

The chain recombines TRBV5-1 with TRBJ2-2, with D possibly matching TRBD2 (5 bases). Germline lookup yields CDR1 SGHRS and CDR2 YFSETQ. The CDR3 is 15 amino acids. Trimming removed 3 bases at V and 1 base at J, with 10 bases between. CDR3 coding DNA: TGCGCCAGCAGCTCGAGCGGCGGGAACACCGGGGAGCTGTTTTTT. This sequence encodes CASSSSGGNTGELFF.

CDR3: CAWSVRAGVSEKLFF. The CDR3 DNA is TGTGCCTGGAGTGTAAGGGCAGGGGTTAGTGAAAAACTGTTTTTT. The V and J genes are TRBV30 and TRBJ1-4, with D possibly matching TRBD1 (6 bases). Germline V lookup: CDR1 GTSNPN, CDR2 SVGIG (reference sequence). CDR3 length: 15 amino acids. The ends were cut back, 0 bases at V and 7 bases at J, with 15 bases in the middle. Complete variable domain (other parts from reference TRBV30 and TRBJ1-4): SQTIHQWPATLVQPVGSPLSLECTVEGTSNPNLYWYRQAAGRGLQLLFYSVGIGQISSEVPQNLSASRPQDRQFILSSKKLLLSDSGFYLCAWSVRAGVSEKLFFGSGTQLSVL.

V usage is TRBV18 and J usage is TRBJ1-2; a possible D gene is TRBD1 (5 bases). CDR1 KGHSH and CDR2 LQKENI come from the germline V gene. V was cut by 2 bases and J by 2 bases, with 12 bases left in between. This CDR3 region has 15 residues. The CDR3: CASSPTTQENYGYTF. In nucleotides, the CDR3 is TGTGCCAGCTCACCAACTACACAGGAAAACTATGGCTACACCTTC.

The V gene is TRBV11-2, the J gene TRBJ2-3, with 8 bases that match TRBD1. V dropped 5 bases and J dropped 2; count of bases not matched to a gene: 9. Germline lookup yields CDR1 SGHAT and CDR2 FQNNGV. The CDR3 extends over 16 amino acids. CDR3 DNA: TGTGCCAGCAGCCATTCCGGGACAGGCCTCACAGATACGCAGTATTTT. Encoded protein: CASSHSGTGLTDTQYF.

V usage is TRBV10-2 and J usage is TRBJ2-6; a weak D match, TRBD1 (5 bases). CDR3 size: 13 residues. Germline V gene lookup returns CDR1 WSHSY and CDR2 SAAADI. Trimming shortened V by 7 bases and J by 4 bases, and 8 bases separated the two germline ends. The CDR3 here is CASKGSGANVLTF. In nucleotides, the CDR3 is TGCGCCAGCAAGGGGTCCGGGGCCAACGTCCTGACTTTC.

V and J are TRBV6-1 and TRBJ2-3; TRBD1 matches 11 bases. V lost 1 base to trimming and J lost 10 bases; unmatched junction nucleotides: 10. The CDR3 length is 16 residues. Per germline, CDR1 MNHNS and CDR2 SASEGT. CDR3 amino acids: CASSEGAGQGALAQYF. For the CDR3, the DNA is TGTGCCAGCAGTGAAGGGGCAGGACAGGGGGCGCTTGCGCAGTATTTT.

This chain uses TRBV4-2 with TRBJ2-7, with D perhaps TRBD1 (6 bases). The germline CDR1 and CDR2 sequences are LGHNA and YNFKEQ. Trimming stripped 4 bases from V and 9 bases from J, with 10 bases between. This CDR3 contains 11 residues. CDR3 amino acids: CASSRGQRQYF. The CDR3, as DNA: TGTGCCAGCAGCCGTGGACAGCGGCAGTACTTC.

The chain has TRBV28 and TRBJ1-5; 12 nucleotides line up with TRBD1. The J segment lost 7 bases and the V segment lost 2 bases, leaving 6 bases of the junction unmatched. The CDR3 extends over 16 amino acids. Germline CDR1 reads MDHEN; CDR2 reads SYDVKM. This CDR3 is CASSLGTGGAWQPQHF. DNA for the CDR3: TGTGCCAGCAGTTTAGGGACAGGGGGCGCGTGGCAGCCCCAGCATTTT.

This clone was seen only once. The chain uses TRBV5-6 and TRBJ1-2; no clear D gene. The V and J ends lost 0 bases and 5 bases respectively, with 11 bases between them. Germline CDR1 is SGHDT and CDR2 is YYEEEE. The CDR3 is 14 residues long. The CDR3 nucleotides read TGTGCCAGCAGCTTGGTGGTTGGAGGGTATGGCTACACCTTC. It encodes CASSLVVGGYGYTF.

V gene TRBV11-2 combines with J gene TRBJ2-1; 14 positions agree with TRBD2. The CDR3 has 18 amino acids. CDR1 is SGHAT, CDR2 FQNNGV, per germline. Trimming cost V 6 bases and J 7 bases; bases outside gene matches: 14. CDR3 residues: CASRKTGTSGRNENEQFF. The CDR3 DNA reads as TGTGCCAGCAGGAAAACCGGGACTAGCGGGAGAAATGAAAATGAGCAGTTCTTC.

The rearrangement links TRBV19 to TRBJ1-2, with D perhaps matching TRBD1 (5 bases). The CDR3 totals 14 residues. Trimming took off 3 bases at V and 1 base at J, with 9 bases between the two ends. CDR1 and CDR2 (germline): LNHDA, SQIVND (reference sequence). CDR3 residues: CASSILGDNYGYTF. The CDR3, as DNA: TGTGCCAGTAGTATTTTAGGGGATAACTATGGCTACACCTTC.

The J gene is TRBJ2-1, the V gene TRBV5-1; 10 nucleotides align to TRBD2. CDR1 and CDR2 (germline): SGHRS, YFSETQ. V lost 3 bases, J lost 9 bases, and 9 bases stayed unmatched. This CDR3 contains 15 residues. Written as DNA, the CDR3 is TGCGCCAGCAGCTCCTCTAGCGGGAGAAGCGGTGAGCAGTTCTTC. Translation gives CASSSSSGRSGEQFF.

V usage is TRBV2 and J usage is TRBJ2-3; no clear D gene. V gave up 4 bases and J gave up 2 bases, with 16 bases separating them. Germline V gene sequence: CDR1 SNHLY, CDR2 FYNNEI. The CDR3 is 16 residues long. The chain's CDR3 is CASSAIPYHTTDTQYF. CDR3 coding DNA: TGTGCCAGCAGTGCAATCCCATACCACACCACAGATACGCAGTATTTT.

This rearrangement joins TRBV19 to TRBJ1-1, with 7 bases fitting TRBD1. The CDR3 runs to 12 residues. CDR1 and CDR2 (germline): LNHDA, SQIVND (reference sequence). V trimming: 10 bases; J trimming: 6 bases; junction bases outside the gene matches: 8. The CDR3 region is CATSGGISEAFF. The CDR3 bases are TGTGCCACTTCAGGGGGGATTTCTGAAGCTTTCTTT.